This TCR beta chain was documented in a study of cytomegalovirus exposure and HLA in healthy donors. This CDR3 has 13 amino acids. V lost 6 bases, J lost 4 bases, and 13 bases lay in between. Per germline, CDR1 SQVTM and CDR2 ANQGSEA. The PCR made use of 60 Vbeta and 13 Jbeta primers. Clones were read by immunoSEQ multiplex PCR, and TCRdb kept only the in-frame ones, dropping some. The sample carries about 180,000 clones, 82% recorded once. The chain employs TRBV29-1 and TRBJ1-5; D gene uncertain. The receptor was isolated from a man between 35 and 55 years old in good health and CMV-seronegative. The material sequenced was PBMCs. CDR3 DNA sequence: TGCAGCGTCTCAGGAACGTTTAATCAGCCCCAGCATTTT. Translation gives CSVSGTFNQPQHF.